This TCR beta chain was retrieved from a study of shared T cell receptors in the human thymus. Only a few counts were recorded for this clone. Repertoires were generated with immunoSEQ multiplex PCR, while TCRdb's copy carries only in-frame clones and drops some. Among 600,000 to 900,000 clones listed, approximately 85% were seen once. The V gene's germline CDR1 is SNHLY and CDR2 FYNNEI. This CDR3 has 14 amino acids. Trimming removed 6 bases from V and 6 bases from J, with 15 bases in between. The sample was also linked to a second study, of human thymus T cells. As reported in that work: In corrective heart surgery, resections were taken, and these provided the thymus tissue. Thymic and blood repertoires seemed to favor certain V and J genes.

V usage is TRBV2 and J usage is TRBJ1-5; D unresolved. This sequence originates from a girl less than two years old with a congenital heart defect. Source material: thymocytes. DNA of the CDR3: TGTGCCAGCAGCCGGGAGGTAAGAGGTCAGCCCCAGCATTTT. This codes for CASSREVRGQPQHF.